These 15 T cell receptor beta chains came from one sample sequenced in a study of CD8+CD57+ T cells in acquired aplastic anemia. Both TCR beta VDJ combination and CDR3 sequence profiling were carried out. Genomic DNA was the template for this profiling. TCRdb re-called the reads with MiXCR, one entry per CDR3 protein. This sample has about 470,000 distinct CDR3 sequences, with approximately 33% found just once. Individuals selected for sequencing had exhibited CD8+CD57+ cell expansion on flow cytometry. What was sequenced was sorted CD4+, CD8+, or CD8+CD57+ T cells (not recorded which) from PBMCs. All receptors derive from a human donor with aplastic anemia.

V usage is TRBV6-1 and J usage is TRBJ2-7; no definite D call. The CDR3 is made up of 15 amino acids. CDR1 is MNHNS and CDR2 is SASEGT in the germline V gene. Deletions cut 2 bases from V and 6 bases from J, with 17 bases between. CDR3 in amino acids: CASSEPLFTMGEQYF. The CDR3 DNA is TGTGCCAGCAGTGAACCCCTATTTACGATGGGCGAGCAGTACTTC.

The CDR3 DNA reads as TGTGCCTGGAGTACGACAGGGCGGGAGACCCAGTACTTC. It translates to CAWSTTGRETQYF. The chain links TRBV7-9 to TRBJ2-5; 7 bases line up with TRBD1. Germline assignment: CDR1 SEHNR and CDR2 FQNEAQ (reference sequence). This CDR3 is built from 13 residues. V lost 11 bases and J lost 5; bases outside the gene matches: 11. The entire variable domain, with the rest obtained from reference TRBV7-9 and TRBJ2-5, is as follows: DTGVSQNPRHKITKRGQNVTFRCDPISEHNRLYWYRQTLGQGPEFLTYFQNEAQLEKSRLLSDRFSAERPKGSFSTLEIQRTEQGDSAMYLCAWSTTGRETQYFGPGTRLLVL.

This chain joins TRBV7-8 and TRBJ1-4; 9 bases map to TRBD1. V shed 5 bases and J 8 bases; nucleotides not matched to a gene: 9. Germline V lookup: CDR1 SGHVS, CDR2 FQNEAQ. The CDR3 extends over 15 amino acids. The CDR3 sequence: CASSPRTGAGEKLFF. The DNA of the CDR3 is TGTGCCAGCAGCCCGAGGACAGGGGCCGGGGAAAAACTGTTTTTT.

On this clonotype: Being one base from a much bigger clone, this may be a read error. This rearrangement joins TRBV20-1 to TRBJ1-6, with D unresolved. The length of the CDR3 is 14 residues. Germline V lookup: CDR1 DFQATT, CDR2 SNEGSKA (reference sequence). The V gene lost 0 bases and the J gene lost 8 bases, with 11 bases spanning the gap. The CDR3 here is CSARDRTVDSPLHF. CDR3 DNA: TGCAGTGCTAGAGACAGGACGGTAGATTCACCCCTCCACTTT.

In regard to this clonotype: One junction end does not reproduce the germline sequence, and a read error may be involved. The V gene is TRBV4-2, the J gene TRBJ2-2; D gene unclear. The CDR3 is 15 amino acids. Germline assignment: CDR1 LGHNA and CDR2 YNFKEQ. The CDR3 here is CVSSQVLWVAGELFF. In DNA form, the CDR3 reads TGTGTCAGCAGCCAAGTTTTATGGGTTGCCGGGGAGCTGTTTTTT.

The chain uses TRBV2 and TRBJ2-3, with D possibly TRBD1 on 5 matching bases. Trimming took 6 bases from V and 8 from J, leaving 15 bases between them. The CDR3 has 13 residues. CDR1 SNHLY and CDR2 FYNNEI come from the germline V gene. CDR3 sequence reads: CASRPDKVTTQYF. Here the CDR3 DNA reads TGTGCCAGCAGACCGGACAAGGTCACTACGCAGTATTTT.

This clonotype was recorded once. CDR3 in amino acids: CASSIAAGGKLFF. In nucleotides, the CDR3 is TGTGCCAGTAGTATAGCGGCGGGGGGAAAACTGTTTTTT. J is TRBJ1-4 and V is TRBV19; D is possibly TRBD1 (5 bases). V dropped 1 base and J dropped 10 bases, with 10 bases sitting between them. CDR1 and CDR2 (germline): LNHDA, SQIVND (reference sequence). The CDR3 contains 13 residues.

The CDR3 nucleotides read TGTGCCTGGACCAGGGGTTCTGGAAACACCATATATTTT. Protein: CAWTRGSGNTIYF. The V call is TRBV30, the J call TRBJ1-3, with TRBD1 as a possible D gene (6 bases). Trimming took 4 bases from V and 1 from J, leaving 8 bases between them. The CDR3 consists of 13 residues. Germline CDR1 and CDR2: GTSNPN and SVGIG (reference sequence).

This clonotype came up many times. The J gene is TRBJ2-3, the V gene TRBV7-2; D uncertain. Germline V gene lookup returns CDR1 SGHTA and CDR2 FQGNSA. This CDR3 is 13 amino acids long. Trimming stripped 3 bases from V and 4 bases from J, with 8 bases between. CDR3 region: CASSFILADTQYF. The CDR3, as DNA: TGTGCCAGCAGCTTTATTCTCGCAGATACGCAGTATTTT.

The V call is TRBV3-1, the J call TRBJ2-3, with TRBD2 matching 11 bases. Germline assignment: CDR1 LGHDT and CDR2 YNNKEL (reference sequence). The CDR3 has 16 amino acids. Trimming at V came to 0 bases and at J to 5 bases, leaving 4 bases not matched to a gene. CDR3 coding DNA: TGTGCCAGCAGCCAAGATCTACTAGCGGGGGTAGATACGCAGTATTTT. Translating it yields CASSQDLLAGVDTQYF.

This clonotype was seen a few times. This chain joins TRBV5-1 and TRBJ2-5, with D possibly called TRBD1 or TRBD2 (5 bases each). Germline CDR1 reads SGHRS; CDR2 reads YFSETQ. This CDR3 is built from 15 residues. V was trimmed by 7 bases and J by 4 bases, leaving 20 bases between them. The CDR3 DNA is TGCGCCAGCTGTGGGGGAAGAAATGTTGGAGAGACCCAGTACTTC. Amino acids: CASCGGRNVGETQYF.

This clonotype was counted many times. The gene calls are TRBV10-3 and TRBJ2-7, with 7 bases matching TRBD1. The CDR3 runs to 14 residues. Germline V CDR1 and CDR2: ENHRY, SYGVKD. Unmatched junction bases numbered 9, after V lost 7 bases and J lost 3 bases. The CDR3 DNA sequence: TGTGCCATCAAACCCGACAGGGAACTCTACGAGCAGTACTTC. It codes for CAIKPDRELYEQYF.

This clonotype was detected only once. J is TRBJ1-1 and V is TRBV13; no clear D gene. The V end was cut by 0 bases, the J end by 10 bases, with 12 bases between. Germline loops: CDR1 PRHDT, CDR2 FYEKMQ (reference sequence). The CDR3 has 13 amino acids. CDR3 in amino acids: CASSLGPGIGAFF. The CDR3 nucleotides are TGTGCCAGCAGCTTAGGGCCTGGGATTGGAGCTTTCTTT.

The rearrangement links TRBV5-1 to TRBJ1-2, with 9 bases fitting TRBD1. V gave up 4 bases and J gave up 4 bases; unmatched junction bases: 5. The CDR3 is made up of 14 amino acids. Per the germline V gene, CDR1 is SGHRS and CDR2 is YFSETQ. CDR3 nucleotides: TGCGCCAGCAGCCCGGACAGGGGATCCTATGGCTACACCTTC. It translates to CASSPDRGSYGYTF. Variable domain in full (rest from reference TRBV5-1 and TRBJ1-2): KAGVTQTPRYLIKTRGQQVTLSCSPISGHRSVSWYQQTPGQGLQFLFEYFSETQRNKGNFPGRFSGRQFSNSRSEMNVSTLELGDSALYLCASSPDRGSYGYTFGSGTRLTVV.

The V call is TRBV7-8, the J call TRBJ2-7; D is possibly TRBD2 (6 bases). Germline assignment: CDR1 SGHVS and CDR2 FQNEAQ. This CDR3 spans 15 amino acids. V was pared by 6 bases and J by 5 bases, with 20 bases between. The CDR3 bases are TGTGCCAGCAGGCTACAGACTAGGGGTGGCCACGAGCAGTACTTC. Its protein is CASRLQTRGGHEQYF.